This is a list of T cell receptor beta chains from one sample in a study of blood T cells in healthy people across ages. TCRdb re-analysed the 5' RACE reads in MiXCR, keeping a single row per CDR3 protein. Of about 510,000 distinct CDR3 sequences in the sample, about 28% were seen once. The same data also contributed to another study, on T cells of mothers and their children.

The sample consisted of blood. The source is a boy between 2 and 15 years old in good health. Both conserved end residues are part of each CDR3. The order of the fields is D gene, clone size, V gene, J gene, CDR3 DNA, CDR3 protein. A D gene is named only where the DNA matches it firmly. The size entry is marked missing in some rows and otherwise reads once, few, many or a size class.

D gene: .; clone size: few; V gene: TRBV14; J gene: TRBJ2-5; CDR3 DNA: TGTGCCAGCAGCCATTCCATAGCAGGTCGGAGGGAGACCCAGTACTTC; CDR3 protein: CASSHSIAGRRETQYF
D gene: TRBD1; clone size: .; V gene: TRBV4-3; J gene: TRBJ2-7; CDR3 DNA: TGCGCCAGCAGCCAAGTGCCGACAGGGGAGTACGAGCAGTACTTC; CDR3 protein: CASSQVPTGEYEQYF
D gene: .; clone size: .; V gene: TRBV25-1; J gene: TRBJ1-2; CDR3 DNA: TGTGCCAGCGGGACTGGTCCCCGCTACACCTTC; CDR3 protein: CASGTGPRYTF
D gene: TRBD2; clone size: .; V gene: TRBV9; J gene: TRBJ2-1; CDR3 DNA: TGTGCCAGCAGCGTAGAGGCGGGAGGGTTGAATGAGCAGTTCTTC; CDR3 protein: CASSVEAGGLNEQFF
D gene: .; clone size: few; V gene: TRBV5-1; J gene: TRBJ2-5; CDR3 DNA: TGCGCCAGCAGCTTCGGTAGCCACCAAGAGACCCAGTACTTC; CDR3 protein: CASSFGSHQETQYF
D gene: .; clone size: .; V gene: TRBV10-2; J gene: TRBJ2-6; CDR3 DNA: TGCGCCAGCAGTGACGAGGGATGGGGGGCCAACGTCCTGACTTTC; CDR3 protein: CASSDEGWGANVLTF
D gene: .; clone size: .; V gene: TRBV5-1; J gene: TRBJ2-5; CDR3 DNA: TGCGCCAGCAGCTTTGGTGCGGGAAGGGAGACCCAGTACTTC; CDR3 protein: CASSFGAGRETQYF
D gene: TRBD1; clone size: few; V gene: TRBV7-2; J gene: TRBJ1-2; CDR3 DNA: TGTGCCAGCAGCCGGACAGGGGAAAATAGCTATGGCTACACCTTC; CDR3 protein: CASSRTGENSYGYTF
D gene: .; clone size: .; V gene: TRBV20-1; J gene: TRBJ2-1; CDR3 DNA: TGCAGTGTCCCAAAGGGGGGCAATGAGCAGTTCTTC; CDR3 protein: CSVPKGGNEQFF
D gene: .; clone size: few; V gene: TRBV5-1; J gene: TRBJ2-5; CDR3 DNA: TGCGCCAGCAGCTTGGTTAGGGATACCCAAGAGACCCAGTACTTC; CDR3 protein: CASSLVRDTQETQYF
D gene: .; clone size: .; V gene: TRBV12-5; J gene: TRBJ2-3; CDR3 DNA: TGTGCTAGTGGAGATTTTAACTCGGATACGCAGTATTTT; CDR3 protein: CASGDFNSDTQYF
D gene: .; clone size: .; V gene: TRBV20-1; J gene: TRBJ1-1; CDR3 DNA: TGCAGTGCTAGAGCCCGGGGGCAAATCACTGAAGCTTTCTTT; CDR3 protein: CSARARGQITEAFF
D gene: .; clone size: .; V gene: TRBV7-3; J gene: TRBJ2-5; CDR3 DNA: TGTGCCAGCAGCCGGATCGGGGGGCCTCAAGAGACCCAGTACTTC; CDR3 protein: CASSRIGGPQETQYF
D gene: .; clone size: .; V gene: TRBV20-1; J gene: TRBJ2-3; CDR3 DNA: TGCAGTGGTACTAGCTGGGGAGATACGCAGTATTTT; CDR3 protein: CSGTSWGDTQYF
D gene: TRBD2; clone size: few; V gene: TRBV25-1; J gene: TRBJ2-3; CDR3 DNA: TGTGCCAGCAGCTGGGGGGTAGGGGCTAGCGGCCCCACAGATACGCAGTATTTT; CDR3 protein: CASSWGVGASGPTDTQYF
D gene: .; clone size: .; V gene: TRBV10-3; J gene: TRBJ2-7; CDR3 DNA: TGTGCCAGTAGTATATCCAGGGCTGGGAACGAGCAGTACTTC; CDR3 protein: CASSISRAGNEQYF
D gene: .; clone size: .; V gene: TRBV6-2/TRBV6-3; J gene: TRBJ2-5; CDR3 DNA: TGTGCCAGCAACGACAGGTGGCAAGAGACCCAGTACTTC; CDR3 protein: CASNDRWQETQYF
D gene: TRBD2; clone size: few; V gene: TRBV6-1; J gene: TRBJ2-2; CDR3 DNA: TGTGCCAGCAGCCGACTAGCGGGGGGTTTGATCACCGGGGAGCTGTTTTTT; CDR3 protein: CASSRLAGGLITGELFF
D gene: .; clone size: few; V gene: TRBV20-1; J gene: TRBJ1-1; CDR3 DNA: TGCAGTGCTAGAGAGGGATCGGAGCGTTGGGCTGAAGCTTTCTTT; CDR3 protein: CSAREGSERWAEAFF
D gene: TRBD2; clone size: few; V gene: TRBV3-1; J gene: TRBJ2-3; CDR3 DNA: TGTGCCAGCAGCCATCTAGCGGCACACACAGATACGCAGTATTTT; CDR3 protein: CASSHLAAHTDTQYF
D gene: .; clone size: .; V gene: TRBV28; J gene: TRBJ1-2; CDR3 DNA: TGTGCTAGCAGTTTAACAGGACCGACCATAAATGGCTACACCTTC; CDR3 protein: CASSLTGPTINGYTF
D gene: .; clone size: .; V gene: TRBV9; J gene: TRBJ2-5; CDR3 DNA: TGTGCCAGCAGCGTAAGTTCCTCGGGGTTGGAGACCCAGTACTTC; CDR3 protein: CASSVSSSGLETQYF
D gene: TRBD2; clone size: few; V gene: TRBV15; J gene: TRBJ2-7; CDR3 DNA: TGTGCCACCAGCAGGGATCGGACTAGCGGCTCCTACGAGCAGTACTTC; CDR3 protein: CATSRDRTSGSYEQYF
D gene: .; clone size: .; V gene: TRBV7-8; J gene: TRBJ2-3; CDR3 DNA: TGTGCCAGCAGCTTAGCGGTGGAGTTTGGCGATACGCAGTATTTT; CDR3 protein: CASSLAVEFGDTQYF
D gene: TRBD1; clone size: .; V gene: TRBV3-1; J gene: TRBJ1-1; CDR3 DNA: TGTGCCAGCAGCCAGGGGACAGGGGGCGCATTGGGATTTACTGAAGCTTTCTTT; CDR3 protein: CASSQGTGGALGFTEAFF
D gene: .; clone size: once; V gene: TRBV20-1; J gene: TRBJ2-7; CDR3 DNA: TGCAGTGCTAGAGATCCCAGGAGAACGTACGAGCAGTACTTC; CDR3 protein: CSARDPRRTYEQYF
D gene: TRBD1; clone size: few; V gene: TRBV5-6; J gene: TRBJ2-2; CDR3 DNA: TGCGCCAGCAGCTTTGCTGACAGGGGCACCGGGGAGCTGTTTTTT; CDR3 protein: CASSFADRGTGELFF
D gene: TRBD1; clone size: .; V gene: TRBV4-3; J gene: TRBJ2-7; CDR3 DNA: TGCGCCAGCAGCCAAGACCTCGGACAGGCCGCCTACGAGCAGTACTTC; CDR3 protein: CASSQDLGQAAYEQYF
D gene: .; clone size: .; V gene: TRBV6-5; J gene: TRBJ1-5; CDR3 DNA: TGTGCCAGCAGAGCACAGGGAGGGGGCAATCAGCCCCAGCATTTT; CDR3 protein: CASRAQGGGNQPQHF
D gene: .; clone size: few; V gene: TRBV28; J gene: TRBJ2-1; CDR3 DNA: TGTGCCAGCAGTTCCTGGGGAGGTGTGAATGAGCAGTTCTTC; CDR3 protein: CASSSWGGVNEQFF
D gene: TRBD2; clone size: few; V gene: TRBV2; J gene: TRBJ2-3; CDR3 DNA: TGTGCCAGCAGCGAAGGACTAGCGGGAGAGGGCACAGATACGCAGTATTTT; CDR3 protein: CASSEGLAGEGTDTQYF
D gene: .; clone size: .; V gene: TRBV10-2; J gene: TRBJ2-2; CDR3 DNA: TGCGCCAGTAGTGAGTCCTGGGACACCGGGGAGCTGTTTTTT; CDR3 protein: CASSESWDTGELFF
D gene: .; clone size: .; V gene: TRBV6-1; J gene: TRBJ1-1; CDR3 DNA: TGTGCCAGCAGCATCTCAACATATGGGACAACGAACACTGAAGCTTTCTTT; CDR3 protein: CASSISTYGTTNTEAFF
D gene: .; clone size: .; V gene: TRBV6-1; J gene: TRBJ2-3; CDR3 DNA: TGTGCCAGCAGCACTCCCGGGGGCGGGGGTAGCACAGATACGCAGTATTTT; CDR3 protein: CASSTPGGGGSTDTQYF
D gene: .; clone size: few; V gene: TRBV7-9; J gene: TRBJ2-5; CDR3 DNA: TGTGCCAGCAGCTTACGGCAGGGGAGGTCGGAGACCCAGTACTTC; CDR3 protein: CASSLRQGRSETQYF
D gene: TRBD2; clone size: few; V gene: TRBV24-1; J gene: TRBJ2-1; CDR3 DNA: TGTGCCACGCAAGGGACTAGCGGGAAGAACTACAATGAGCAGTTCTTC; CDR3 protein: CATQGTSGKNYNEQFF
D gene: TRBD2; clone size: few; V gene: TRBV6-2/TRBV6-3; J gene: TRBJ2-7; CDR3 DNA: TGTGCCAGCAGTTACTTAGCGGGAGCGCTCTACGAGCAGTACTTC; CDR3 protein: CASSYLAGALYEQYF
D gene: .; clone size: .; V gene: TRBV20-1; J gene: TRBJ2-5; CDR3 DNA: TGCAGTGCTAGAGTTGAGGGGGGGCTGGAGACCCAGTACTTC; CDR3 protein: CSARVEGGLETQYF
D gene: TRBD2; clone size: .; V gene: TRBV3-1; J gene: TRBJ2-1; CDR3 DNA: TGTGCCAGCAGACCTAGCGGGGGGAACCAAGGGACCCAATACTTC; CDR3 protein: CASRPSGGNQGTQYF
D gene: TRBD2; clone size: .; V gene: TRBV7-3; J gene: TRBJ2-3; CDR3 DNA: TGTGCCAGCAGCTTAAAAGGGACTAGCGGGCCAGATACGCAGTATTTT; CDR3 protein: CASSLKGTSGPDTQYF
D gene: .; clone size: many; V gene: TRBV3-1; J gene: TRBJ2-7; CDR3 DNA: TGTGCCAGCAGCCAAGGTGGTCTGCGTGAGGGTATTTACGAGCAGTACTTC; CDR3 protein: CASSQGGLREGIYEQYF